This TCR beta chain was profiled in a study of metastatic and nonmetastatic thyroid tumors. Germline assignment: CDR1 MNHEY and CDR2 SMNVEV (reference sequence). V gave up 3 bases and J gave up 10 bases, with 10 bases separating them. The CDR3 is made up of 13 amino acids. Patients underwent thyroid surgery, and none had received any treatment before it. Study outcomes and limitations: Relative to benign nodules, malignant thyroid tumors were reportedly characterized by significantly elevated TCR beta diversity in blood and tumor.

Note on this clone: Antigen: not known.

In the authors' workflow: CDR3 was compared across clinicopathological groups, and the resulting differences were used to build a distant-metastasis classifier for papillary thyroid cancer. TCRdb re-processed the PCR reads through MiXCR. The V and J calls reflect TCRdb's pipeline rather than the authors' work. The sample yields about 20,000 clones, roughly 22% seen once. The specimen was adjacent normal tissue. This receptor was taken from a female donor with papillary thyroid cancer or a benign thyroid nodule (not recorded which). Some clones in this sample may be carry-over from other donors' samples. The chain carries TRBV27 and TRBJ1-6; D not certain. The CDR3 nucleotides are TGTGCCAGCAGTTTGGACCGGGGATCACCCCTCCACTTT. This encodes CASSLDRGSPLHF.